This T cell receptor (beta chain) was obtained from a study of cytotoxic CD8 clonotypes in ibrutinib-treated CLL (dated by TCRdb to the early 2020s). Some background on the complete study: The cohort had about a dozen relapsed/refractory and about 15 treatment-naive patients; approximately 18 were IGHV unmutated. Responses were partial in around 24 patients and complete in 2; after median 68 months follow-up, about 14 stayed in remission and around 12 progressed. The response samples were drawn at a median of roughly twelve months into treatment, with a range of roughly 6 to 36 months. On average, each sample yielded roughly 250,000 productive templates and 94,082 productive rearrangements. Of the 86 people in the trial, around 26 had longitudinal samples available. Cryopreserved peripheral blood mononuclear cells were obtained prior to treatment, at the time of response, and at either disease progression or sustained remission. All remission and progressive disease samples were collected while patients were still receiving ibrutinib.

On this clone itself: No antigen is known for it. No base-level quality is on record; no much larger clone is a single base apart.

This specimen's time point label, per the study, means: progressive disease on ibrutinib. Roughly 1.9 micrograms of genomic DNA were extracted from cryopreserved PBMCs for TCR beta library preparation. Longitudinal blood samples from CLL patients receiving ibrutinib monotherapy were subjected to high-throughput TCR beta sequencing. The patients were enrolled in a single-center, open-label phase 2 trial of ibrutinib monotherapy. Overall results and qualifications from the work: Public clonotypes were rare and either shrank or stayed stable during treatment, and the rise in clonality at ibrutinib response reflected expansion of private clonotypes. Clonality increased at ibrutinib response, stayed stable in sustained remission, and fell back toward baseline at progression. Sustained-remission and progressing patients did not have matched sampling times, and lymph node repertoires were not examined. At baseline, clonality was higher than in age-matched healthy donors and showed a strong correlation with circulating CD8+ T-cell counts.

The germline V gene encodes CDR1 MGHRA and CDR2 YSYEKL. The CDR3 sequence holds 15 residues, the cysteine and phenylalanine included. Only the CDR3 region is kept as DNA, spanning 45 bases read in frame from base 1. Between the V and J ends, shortened by 2 bases and 4 bases respectively, the junction contains 15 bases. A MiSeq instrument was used for deep resolution sequencing, which targeted depths ranging from 1 in 1 million up to 1 in 200,000 T cells, with coverage averaging 10x for each clonotype. The immunoSEQ hsTCRB Kit was used to generate TCR beta libraries. The paper's data handling went like this. Data were analyzed with ImmunoSEQ Data Assistant and ImmunoSEQ Analyzer, with V, D and J genes assigned per IMGT definitions. Clonality, which ranges from 0 to 1, was calculated as one minus the normalized Shannon entropy of productive rearrangement frequencies. Only overrepresented clonotypes making up at least 0.05% of the repertoire of each patient were included in the public clonotype analysis. About a dozen repertoires from age-matched healthy donors, obtained from immuneACCESS, served as clonality controls. TCRdb retrieved this table from immuneACCESS and kept in-frame rearrangements only. Not all clones are present; in checked studies, unresolved V genes account for under half, and no reason is known for the remainder. The DNA gave D and trimming, while V, J and clone size come from that table. The sample table shows 30,000 to 40,000 clones, and around 70% are seen once. About 9.5% of the sample goes to the ten largest clones.

Here the sequenced sample was PBMCs, taken at disease progression, from a patient treated with ibrutinib. This TCR derives from a human donor with chronic lymphocytic leukemia. Recombination joined TRBV4-1 with TRBJ2-7, and perhaps TRBD2 as D gene, on 7 matching bases. The CDR3 here reads CASSQNVQGGYEQYF. Read as DNA, the sequence is TGCGCCAGCAGCCAAAACGTACAGGGAGGGTACGAGCAGTACTTC.